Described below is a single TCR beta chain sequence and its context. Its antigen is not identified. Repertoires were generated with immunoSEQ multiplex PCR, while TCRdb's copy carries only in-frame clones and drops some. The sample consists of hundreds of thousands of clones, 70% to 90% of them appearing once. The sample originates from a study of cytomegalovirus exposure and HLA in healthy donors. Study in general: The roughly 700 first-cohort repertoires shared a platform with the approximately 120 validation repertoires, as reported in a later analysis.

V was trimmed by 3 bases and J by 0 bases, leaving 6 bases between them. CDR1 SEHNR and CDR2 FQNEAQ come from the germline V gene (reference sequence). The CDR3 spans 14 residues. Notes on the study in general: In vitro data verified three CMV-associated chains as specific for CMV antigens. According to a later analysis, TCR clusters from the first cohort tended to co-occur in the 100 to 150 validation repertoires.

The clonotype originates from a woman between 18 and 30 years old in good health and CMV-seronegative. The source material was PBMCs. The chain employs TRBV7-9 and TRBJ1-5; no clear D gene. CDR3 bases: TGTGCCAGCAGCTTCAGTTATAGCAATCAGCCCCAGCATTTT. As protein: CASSFSYSNQPQHF.